This T cell receptor beta chain was observed in a study of blood T cell repertoires in COVID-19. Study background: The United States, Italy and Spain were the sources of the acute and convalescent COVID-19 samples.

The data were produced by immunoSEQ multiplex PCR, yet TCRdb's version contains in-frame clones alone and is incomplete. Of roughly 180,000 clones listed, approximately 84% are singletons. Enrollment of patients from Seattle took place during active infection, with longitudinal follow-up. The CDR3 is 15 amino acids. The V end lost 9 bases, the J end lost 0 bases, and 15 bases lay between the germline ends. Germline loops: CDR1 SNHLY, CDR2 FYNNEI. The clonotype originates from a woman in her forties or fifties with COVID-19, enrolled during active disease. Sequenced material: peripheral blood. The chain employs TRBV2 and TRBJ2-1, with D perhaps TRBD1 (6 bases). CDR3 in amino acids: CASPWTENSYNEQFF. The CDR3 bases are TGTGCCAGTCCTTGGACAGAAAACTCCTACAATGAGCAGTTCTTC.